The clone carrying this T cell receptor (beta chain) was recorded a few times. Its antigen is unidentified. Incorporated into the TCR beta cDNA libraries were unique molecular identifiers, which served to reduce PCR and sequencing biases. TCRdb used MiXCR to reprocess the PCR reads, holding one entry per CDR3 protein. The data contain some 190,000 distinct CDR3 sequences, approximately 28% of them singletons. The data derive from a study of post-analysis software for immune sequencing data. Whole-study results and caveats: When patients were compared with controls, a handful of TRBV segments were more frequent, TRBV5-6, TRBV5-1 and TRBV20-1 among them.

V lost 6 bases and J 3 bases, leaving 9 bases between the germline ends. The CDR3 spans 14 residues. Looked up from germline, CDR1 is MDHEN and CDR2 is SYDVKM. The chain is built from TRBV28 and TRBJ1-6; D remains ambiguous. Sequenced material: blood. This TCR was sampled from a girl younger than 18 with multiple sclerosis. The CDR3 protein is CASSRTVYNSPLHF. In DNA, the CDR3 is TGTGCCAGCAGCCGGACCGTCTATAATTCACCCCTCCACTTT.